These 3 T cell receptor beta chains came from one sample sequenced in a study of T cell repertoires in cytomegalovirus infection. TCRdb re-called the reads with MiXCR, one entry per CDR3 protein. The sample shows 200,000 to 300,000 distinct CDR3 sequences, roughly 9.1% of them seen only once. Sequenced input: PBMCs. The receptors here all came from a human donor in good health (CMV status not recorded). Some clones in this sample may be carry-over from other donors' samples.

The chain combines TRBV19 with TRBJ2-3, with 7 bases aligning to TRBD2. The germline CDR1 and CDR2 sequences are LNHDA and SQIVND (reference sequence). V dropped 4 bases and J dropped 2; count of bases not matched to a gene: 3. CDR3 size: 14 residues. The CDR3, as DNA: TGTGCCAGTAGTAAGACTAGCTTCACAGATACGCAGTATTTT. Encoded protein: CASSKTSFTDTQYF.

There are many counts of this clonotype. This chain links TRBV3-1 with TRBJ1-2; D is possibly TRBD1 (5 bases). The CDR3 runs 16 residues. Trimming took 4 bases from V and 1 from J, leaving 16 bases between them. The V gene's germline CDR1 is LGHDT and CDR2 YNNKEL (reference sequence). This CDR3 reads CASSPVGGAINYGYTF. In DNA form, the CDR3 reads TGTGCCAGCAGCCCCGTGGGAGGGGCTATTAACTATGGCTACACCTTC.

In its sample, this clonotype was seen many times. This rearrangement joins TRBV4-1 to TRBJ2-1; 11 bases match TRBD1. The CDR3 runs 17 residues. Per the germline V gene, CDR1 is MGHRA and CDR2 is YSYEKL. Trimming took 5 bases from V and 8 from J; bases not matched to a gene: 14. In nucleotides, the CDR3 is TGCGCCAGCAGCTCGGGACAGGGGGGGTCCGGGACCGATGAGCAGTTCTTC. It translates to CASSSGQGGSGTDEQFF.